This T cell receptor beta chain was found in a study of T cell changes during pregnancy in multiple sclerosis. Libraries were prepared by immunoSEQ multiplex PCR; TCRdb keeps only in-frame clonotypes and omits some of them. This sample yields roughly 28,000 clones, of which 80% to 90% are seen a single time; approximately 3.4% belongs to the top ten. The input for sequencing was CD4+ T cells from peripheral blood mononuclear cells, taken in the first trimester of pregnancy. This TCR was recovered from a female donor in good health, enrolled as a control in a pregnancy study.

Here the CDR3 reads CASSRYSGQSTSGANVLTF. CDR3 nucleotides: TGTGCCAGCAGCCGCTATTCGGGACAGTCTACCTCTGGGGCCAACGTCCTGACTTTC. The chain joins TRBV11-2 to TRBJ2-6, with 7 bases fitting TRBD1. With V trimmed by 5 bases and J by 0 bases, 13 bases remained unmatched. The CDR3 loop spans 19 amino acids. Germline V gives CDR1 SGHAT, CDR2 FQNNGV.